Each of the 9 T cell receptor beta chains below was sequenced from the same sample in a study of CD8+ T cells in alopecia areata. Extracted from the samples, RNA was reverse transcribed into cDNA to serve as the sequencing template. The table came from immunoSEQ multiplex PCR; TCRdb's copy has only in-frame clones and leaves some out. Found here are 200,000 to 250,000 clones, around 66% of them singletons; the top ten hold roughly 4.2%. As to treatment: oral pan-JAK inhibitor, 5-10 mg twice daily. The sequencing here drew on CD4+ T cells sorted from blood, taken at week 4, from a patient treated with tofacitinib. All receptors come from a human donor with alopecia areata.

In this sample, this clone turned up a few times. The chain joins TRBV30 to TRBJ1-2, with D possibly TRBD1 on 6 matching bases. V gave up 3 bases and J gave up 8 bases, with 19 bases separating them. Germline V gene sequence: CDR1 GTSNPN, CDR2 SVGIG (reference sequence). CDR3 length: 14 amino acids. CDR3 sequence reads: CAWSPLGQTGGYTF. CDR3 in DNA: TGTGCCTGGAGCCCGCTAGGGCAGACAGGAGGCTACACCTTC. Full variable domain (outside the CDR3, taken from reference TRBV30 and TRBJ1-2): SQTIHQWPATLVQPVGSPLSLECTVEGTSNPNLYWYRQAAGRGLQLLFYSVGIGQISSEVPQNLSASRPQDRQFILSSKKLLLSDSGFYLCAWSPLGQTGGYTFGSGTRLTVV.

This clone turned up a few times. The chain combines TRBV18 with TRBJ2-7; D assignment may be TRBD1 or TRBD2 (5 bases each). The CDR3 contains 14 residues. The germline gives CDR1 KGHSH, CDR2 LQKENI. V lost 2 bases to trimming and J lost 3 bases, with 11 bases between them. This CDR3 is CASSPNRGDYEQYF. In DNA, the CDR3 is TGTGCCAGCTCACCAAATCGGGGCGACTACGAGCAGTACTTC.

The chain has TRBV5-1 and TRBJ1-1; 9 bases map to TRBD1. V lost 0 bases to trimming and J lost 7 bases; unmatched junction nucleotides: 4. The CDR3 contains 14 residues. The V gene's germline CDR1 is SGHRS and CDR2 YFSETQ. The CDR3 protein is CASSLGTGDFEAFF. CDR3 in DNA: TGCGCCAGCAGCTTGGGGACAGGGGATTTTGAAGCTTTCTTT. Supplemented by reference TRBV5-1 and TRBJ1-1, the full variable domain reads KAGVTQTPRYLIKTRGQQVTLSCSPISGHRSVSWYQQTPGQGLQFLFEYFSETQRNKGNFPGRFSGRQFSNSRSEMNVSTLELGDSALYLCASSLGTGDFEAFFGQGTRLTVV.

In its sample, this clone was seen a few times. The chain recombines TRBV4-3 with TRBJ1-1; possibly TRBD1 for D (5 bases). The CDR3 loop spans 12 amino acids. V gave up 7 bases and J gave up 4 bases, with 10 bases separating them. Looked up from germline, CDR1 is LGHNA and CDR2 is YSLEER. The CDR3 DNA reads TGCGCCAGCACTCGCAGGGCCACTGAAGCTTTCTTT. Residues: CASTRRATEAFF.

The CDR3 reads CASSQEGDTAWETQYF. The CDR3 region has the DNA TGCGCCAGCAGCCAAGAAGGGGACACTGCTTGGGAGACCCAGTACTTC. The chain carries TRBV4-3 and TRBJ2-5; tentatively, D is TRBD1 (6 bases). Deletions cut 0 bases from V and 5 bases from J, with 16 bases between. Germline V lookup: CDR1 LGHNA, CDR2 YSLEER. The CDR3 length is 16 residues.

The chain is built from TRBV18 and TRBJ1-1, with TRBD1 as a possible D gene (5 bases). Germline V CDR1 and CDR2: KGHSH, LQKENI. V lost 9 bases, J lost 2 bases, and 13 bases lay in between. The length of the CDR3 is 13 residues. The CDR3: CARRRDRNTEAFF. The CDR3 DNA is TGTGCCAGGCGGCGGGACCGAAACACTGAAGCTTTCTTT.

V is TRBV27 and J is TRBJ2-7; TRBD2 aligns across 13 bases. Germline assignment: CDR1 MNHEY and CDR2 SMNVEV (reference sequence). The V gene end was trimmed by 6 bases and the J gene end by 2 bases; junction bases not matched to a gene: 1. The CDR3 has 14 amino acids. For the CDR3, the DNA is TGTGCCAGCAGCACTAGCGGGGGGGCCTACGAGCAGTACTTC. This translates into CASSTSGGAYEQYF.

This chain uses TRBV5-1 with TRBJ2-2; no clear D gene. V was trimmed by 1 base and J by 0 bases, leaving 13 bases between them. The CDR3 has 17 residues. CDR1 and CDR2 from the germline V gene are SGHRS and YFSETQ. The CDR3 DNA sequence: TGCGCCAGCAGCTTGAGTCTAGGAGCCTCGAACACCGGGGAGCTGTTTTTT. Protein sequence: CASSLSLGASNTGELFF.

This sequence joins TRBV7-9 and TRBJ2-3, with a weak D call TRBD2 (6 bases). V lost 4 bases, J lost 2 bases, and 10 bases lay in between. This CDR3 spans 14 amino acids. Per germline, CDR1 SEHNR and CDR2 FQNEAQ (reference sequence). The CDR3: CASSSGLTTDTQYF. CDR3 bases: TGTGCCAGCAGCTCGGGACTTACCACAGATACGCAGTATTTT.